This section outlines one T cell receptor (beta chain) sequence together with its context. Its antigen is undetermined. Some clones are missing from TCRdb's copy, which holds only in-frame ones; the method was immunoSEQ multiplex PCR. The repertoire holds about 100,000 clones, with around 94% as singletons. The sample originates from a study of siplizumab effects on memory and regulatory T cells. The CDR3 has 14 residues. Between the trimmed V and J ends, which lost 2 bases and 4 bases, there was a span of 9 bases. Germline V lookup: CDR1 MDHEN, CDR2 SYDVKM. Study results and limitations: Naive versus memory phenotype went unassigned for roughly 80-96% of proliferating CD4+ or CD8+ clones. Siplizumab conditions gave an average of roughly 65% Treg-derived mappable alloreactive CD4+ clones, versus approximately 27% for controls. Sequences below about 10^-5 frequency were poorly captured, and few alloreactive clones mapped to unstimulated subsets. Suppressive activity of Tregs proliferating in siplizumab cultures remained unconfirmed.

Sequencing was done on a sample of non-Treg CD4+ T cells sorted from blood. This clonotype was sampled from a human donor in good health. The chain joins TRBV28 to TRBJ1-3; TRBD1 might be the D (6 bases). CDR3 coding DNA: TGTGCCAGCAGTTTAACAGGGACAGGAAACACCATATATTTT. It codes for CASSLTGTGNTIYF.